These 19 T cell receptor beta chains share one sample of origin, sequenced in a study of control samples from healthy donors and cancer patients. Profiled with immunoSEQ multiplex PCR; TCRdb holds only in-frame clones, not every one. The repertoire holds around 89,000 clones, with roughly 86% as singletons. Material for sequencing was blood. These TCRs come from a woman aged 60-75 years in good health.

The chain recombines TRBV7-9 with TRBJ1-2; 9 bases fit TRBD1. This CDR3 region has 15 residues. Germline CDR1 and CDR2: SEHNR and FQNEAQ (reference sequence). V shed 5 bases and J 4 bases; nucleotides not matched to a gene: 8. Here the CDR3 reads CASSPSGQGIYGYTF. As DNA, the CDR3 is TGTGCCAGCAGCCCCTCGGGACAGGGCATCTATGGCTACACCTTC.

This clone turned up a few times. This chain links TRBV7-9 with TRBJ2-7; 12 nucleotides line up with TRBD2. The length of the CDR3 is 14 residues. The germline CDR1 and CDR2 sequences are SEHNR and FQNEAQ (reference sequence). Trimming took 3 bases from V and 4 from J; bases not matched to a gene: 1. In DNA form, the CDR3 reads TGTGCCAGCAGCTTGACTAGCGGGAGTTACGAGCAGTACTTC. Its protein is CASSLTSGSYEQYF.

The genes are TRBV7-9 and TRBJ1-2; 8 nucleotides agree with TRBD1. Germline loops: CDR1 SEHNR, CDR2 FQNEAQ (reference sequence). CDR3 length: 16 amino acids. V was pared by 5 bases and J by 8 bases, with 16 bases of the junction left unmatched. This CDR3 is CASSPYNPGQVPGYTF. CDR3 coding DNA: TGTGCCAGCAGCCCATACAATCCGGGACAGGTTCCGGGCTACACCTTC.

The chain has TRBV6-5 and TRBJ1-1; the D gene is possibly TRBD1 (6 bases). V was shortened by 4 bases and J by 3 bases, with 15 bases between the two germline ends. Germline-derived CDR1 and CDR2 are MNHEY and SVGAGI. The CDR3 covers 15 residues. The CDR3 nucleotides read TGTGCCAGCAGTTGGGAGGCTAGGGGGGACACTGAAGCTTTCTTT. The encoded protein is CASSWEARGDTEAFF.

V usage is TRBV2 and J usage is TRBJ2-5; D is possibly TRBD1 (6 bases). Per germline, CDR1 SNHLY and CDR2 FYNNEI. Trimming shortened V by 2 bases and J by 2 bases, and 12 bases separated the two germline ends. This CDR3 has 15 amino acids. CDR3 residues: CASSERTTGQETQYF. Written as DNA, the CDR3 is TGTGCCAGCAGTGAAAGGACGACAGGTCAAGAGACCCAGTACTTC.

The chain joins TRBV6-1 to TRBJ1-4; no definite D call. The germline V and J ends were trimmed by 3 bases and 11 bases, with 10 bases remaining between them. The CDR3 is made up of 12 amino acids. The germline gives CDR1 MNHNS, CDR2 SASEGT. CDR3 region: CASSDRPGKLFF. The CDR3, as DNA: TGTGCCAGCAGTGACAGACCCGGGAAACTGTTTTTT.

The gene calls are TRBV7-6 and TRBJ1-1; D remains unclear. This CDR3 is 14 amino acids long. The V gene's germline CDR1 is SGHVS and CDR2 FNYEAQ. Trimming stripped 3 bases from V and 1 base from J, with 9 bases between. The CDR3 nucleotides read TGTGCCAGCAGCTTTTTAGGGCCGAACACTGAAGCTTTCTTT. It codes for CASSFLGPNTEAFF.

V is TRBV11-3 and J is TRBJ2-1; a possible D gene is TRBD1 (6 bases). Trimming removed 3 bases from V and 8 bases from J, with 11 bases in between. The CDR3 is 13 residues long. The germline CDR1 and CDR2 sequences are SGHNT and YENEEA. In DNA, the CDR3 is TGTGCCAGCAGCTTTTCCAGGGGAGATGAGCAGTTCTTC. Protein product: CASSFSRGDEQFF.

The J gene is TRBJ2-3, the V gene TRBV7-2; D unclear. The germline V and J ends were trimmed by 5 bases and 2 bases, with 5 bases remaining between them. Germline values: CDR1 SGHTA, CDR2 FQGNSA. The CDR3 is 12 residues long. The CDR3 spells CASSPYTDTQYF. CDR3 coding DNA: TGTGCCAGCAGCCCCTACACAGATACGCAGTATTTT.

The V call is TRBV28, the J call TRBJ1-5; D gene uncertain. Trimming took 3 bases from V and 0 from J, leaving 9 bases between them. Germline V gene data show CDR1 as MDHEN and CDR2 as SYDVKM. The CDR3 sequence is 15 residues long. CDR3 nucleotides: TGTGCCAGCAGTTTGATGGGTGTTAGCAATCAGCCCCAGCATTTT. Protein product: CASSLMGVSNQPQHF.

The rearrangement links TRBV5-1 to TRBJ1-6, with 8 nucleotides matching TRBD1. Trimming cost V 0 bases and J 11 bases; bases outside gene matches: 4. Germline V CDR1 and CDR2: SGHRS, YFSETQ. The CDR3 is made up of 14 amino acids. CDR3 in DNA: TGCGCCAGCAGCTTGGGACAGGGGTTCGCACCCCTCCACTTT. Protein product: CASSLGQGFAPLHF.

The V gene is TRBV3-1 (or the pseudogene TRBV3-2), the J gene TRBJ2-2; possible D gene TRBD2, 6 bases. CDR1 and CDR2 (germline): LGHDT, YNNKEL (reference sequence). The CDR3 is 12 amino acids. Between the trimmed V and J ends, which lost 6 bases and 7 bases, there was a span of 9 bases. The CDR3 sequence: CASRRLVGELFF. The CDR3 nucleotides are TGTGCCAGCAGGCGACTAGTCGGGGAGCTGTTTTTT.

This sequence joins TRBV12-3 or TRBV12-4 and TRBJ2-2; D remains ambiguous. The V end was cut by 6 bases, the J end by 5 bases, with 4 bases between. CDR3 length equals 11 residues. The CDR3 region is CASRRTGELFF. CDR3 nucleotide sequence: TGTGCCAGCAGAAGGACCGGGGAGCTGTTTTTT.

The chain has TRBV7-2 and TRBJ2-1; 9 bases agree with TRBD2. Germline V lookup: CDR1 SGHTA, CDR2 FQGNSA. The CDR3 contains 15 residues. Germline trimming cut 3 bases from V and 8 bases from J; bases unmatched to any gene: 8. CDR3: CASSFLGAGGDEQFF. CDR3 nucleotide sequence: TGTGCCAGCAGCTTCCTAGGGGCGGGAGGGGATGAGCAGTTCTTC.

This rearrangement joins TRBV5-1 to TRBJ2-3, with D perhaps matching TRBD2 (5 bases). V was pared by 4 bases and J by 3 bases, with 15 bases between. The CDR3 extends over 15 amino acids. Germline V CDR1 and CDR2: SGHRS, YFSETQ. The CDR3 bases are TGCGCCAGCAGCAAGAGTGGGGAGTGGACAGATACGCAGTATTTT. Amino acids: CASSKSGEWTDTQYF. Based on the CDR3 plus reference TRBV5-1 and TRBJ2-3, the full variable domain is KAGVTQTPRYLIKTRGQQVTLSCSPISGHRSVSWYQQTPGQGLQFLFEYFSETQRNKGNFPGRFSGRQFSNSRSEMNVSTLELGDSALYLCASSKSGEWTDTQYFGPGTRLTVL.

The chain uses TRBV18 and TRBJ1-4, with D unresolved. Trimming took 2 bases from V and 3 from J, leaving 7 bases between them. CDR1 is KGHSH and CDR2 is LQKENI in the germline V gene. This CDR3 contains 14 residues. The CDR3 sequence: CASSPGGANEKLFF. In DNA, the CDR3 is TGTGCCAGCTCACCAGGCGGGGCTAATGAAAAACTGTTTTTT.

This clone has a handful of counts. CDR3 sequence: CASSLWMADTQYF. CDR3 nucleotides: TGTGCCAGCAGCTTGTGGATGGCAGATACGCAGTATTTT. The chain couples TRBV5-6 to TRBJ2-3; D gene ambiguous. The CDR3 has 13 residues. The germline CDR1 and CDR2 sequences are SGHDT and YYEEEE. Trimming pared 1 base from V and 4 bases from J, leaving 7 bases between.

V usage is TRBV27 and J usage is TRBJ2-1; 10 bases match TRBD1. This CDR3 has 18 amino acids. The ends lost 9 bases at V and 3 bases at J; junction bases unmatched: 17. Germline-derived CDR1 and CDR2 are MNHEY and SMNVEV (reference sequence). DNA for the CDR3: TGTGCCAGTAGCCCGGGACAGGGGTCCCCCCGGTTCTACAATGAGCAGTTCTTC. It translates to CASSPGQGSPRFYNEQFF.

The chain recombines TRBV4-3 with TRBJ2-7; 8 nucleotides align to TRBD1. Losses at the gene ends were 0 bases for V and 2 bases for J; bases not matched to a gene: 3. The CDR3 extends over 15 amino acids. Germline CDR1 LGHNA, CDR2 YSLEER. The CDR3 here is CASSQEWTGTYEQYF. The CDR3 nucleotides read TGCGCCAGCAGCCAAGAGTGGACAGGGACCTACGAGCAGTACTTC.